In this sample, the clone carrying this TCR beta chain turned up once. The data originate from a study of blood T cell repertoires in COVID-19. Across the study: PBMCs, B-cell-depleted T cells, or T cells provided the cDNA or gDNA that made up the material.

Donors were grouped by their self-reported clinical history. The study counted Cohort 3 donors as recovered given two negative PCRs, clearance, or symptom resolution. Germline trimming cut 1 base from V and 5 bases from J; bases unmatched to any gene: 3. The CDR3 has 14 amino acids. Germline CDR1 reads MGHRA; CDR2 reads YSYEKL. In the study's own analysis: Estimated nucleated cell counts came from reference gene primer amplification. Generated by immunoSEQ multiplex PCR, the TCRdb table keeps only in-frame clones and is missing some. V, J and clone size reflect that table, while D and trimming were determined from the DNA. The sample holds a few hundred thousand clones, 80% to 90% seen once.

The origin of this receptor is a man between 25 and 39 years old who had recovered from COVID-19. The chain carries TRBV4-1 and TRBJ2-5; 8 nucleotides match TRBD2. Sequenced material: PBMCs or T cells enriched from blood (not recorded which). This chain's CDR3 is CASSQVTGGETQYF. The DNA of the CDR3 is TGCGCCAGCAGCCAAGTAACGGGGGGGGAGACCCAGTACTTC.